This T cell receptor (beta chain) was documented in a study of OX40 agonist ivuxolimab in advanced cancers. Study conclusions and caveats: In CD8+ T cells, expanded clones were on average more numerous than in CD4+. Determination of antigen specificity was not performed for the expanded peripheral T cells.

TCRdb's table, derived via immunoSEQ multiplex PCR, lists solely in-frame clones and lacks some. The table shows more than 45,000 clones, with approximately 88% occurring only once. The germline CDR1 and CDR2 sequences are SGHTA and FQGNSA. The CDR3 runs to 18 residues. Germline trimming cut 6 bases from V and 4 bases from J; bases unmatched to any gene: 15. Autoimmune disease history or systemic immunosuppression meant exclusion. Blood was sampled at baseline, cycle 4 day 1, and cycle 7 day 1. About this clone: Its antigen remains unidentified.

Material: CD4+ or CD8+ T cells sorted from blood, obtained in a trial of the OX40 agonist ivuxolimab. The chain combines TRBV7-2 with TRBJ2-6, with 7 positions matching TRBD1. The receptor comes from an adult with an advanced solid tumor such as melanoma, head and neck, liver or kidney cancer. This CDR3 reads CASSRFGLQGTGANVLTF. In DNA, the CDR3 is TGTGCCAGCAGTCGTTTCGGGCTACAGGGGACCGGGGCCAACGTCCTGACTTTC.